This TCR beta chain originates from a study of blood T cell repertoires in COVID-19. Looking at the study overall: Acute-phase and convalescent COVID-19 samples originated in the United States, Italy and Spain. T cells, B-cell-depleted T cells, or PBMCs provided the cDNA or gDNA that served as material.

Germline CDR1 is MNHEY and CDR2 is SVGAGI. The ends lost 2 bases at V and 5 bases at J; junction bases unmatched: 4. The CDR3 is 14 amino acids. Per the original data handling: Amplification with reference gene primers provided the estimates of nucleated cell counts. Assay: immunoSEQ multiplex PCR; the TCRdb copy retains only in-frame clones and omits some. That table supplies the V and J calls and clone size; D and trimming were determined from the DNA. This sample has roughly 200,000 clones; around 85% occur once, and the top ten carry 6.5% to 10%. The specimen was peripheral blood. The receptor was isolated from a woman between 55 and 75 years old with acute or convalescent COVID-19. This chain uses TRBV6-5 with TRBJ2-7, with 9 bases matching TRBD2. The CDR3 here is CASSYTRTSDEQYF. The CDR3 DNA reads TGTGCCAGCAGTTACACCCGGACTAGCGACGAGCAGTACTTC.